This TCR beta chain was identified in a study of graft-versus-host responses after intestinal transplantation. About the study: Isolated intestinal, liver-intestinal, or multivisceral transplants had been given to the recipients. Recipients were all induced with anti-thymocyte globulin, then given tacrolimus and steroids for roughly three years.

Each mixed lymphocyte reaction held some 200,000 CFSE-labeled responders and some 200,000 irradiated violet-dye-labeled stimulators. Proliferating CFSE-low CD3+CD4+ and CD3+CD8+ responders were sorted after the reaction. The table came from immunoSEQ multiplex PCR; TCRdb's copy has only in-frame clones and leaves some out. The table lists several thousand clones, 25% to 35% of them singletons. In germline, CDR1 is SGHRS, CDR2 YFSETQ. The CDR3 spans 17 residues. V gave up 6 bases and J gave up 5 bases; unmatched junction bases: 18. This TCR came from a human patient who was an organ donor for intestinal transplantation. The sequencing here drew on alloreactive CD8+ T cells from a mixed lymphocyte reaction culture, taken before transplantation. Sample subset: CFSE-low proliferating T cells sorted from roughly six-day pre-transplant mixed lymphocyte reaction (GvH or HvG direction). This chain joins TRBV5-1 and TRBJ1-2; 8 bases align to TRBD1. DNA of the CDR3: TGCGCCAGCAAAAGTCTTCCGAGGGGACAGGACCTATATGGCTACACCTTC. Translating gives CASKSLPRGQDLYGYTF.